Here is one T cell receptor (beta chain) with its context. The method was immunoSEQ multiplex PCR; TCRdb's version includes in-frame clones alone and lacks a portion of them. The sample yields some 51,000 clones, more than 60% seen once. V was cut by 0 bases and J by 3 bases, with 7 bases left in between. CDR3 size: 13 residues. CDR1 and CDR2 (germline): SGHRS, YFSETQ. Time point of the sample: baseline, week 1 (first vaccination visit). The treatment here: pre-vaccination baseline after standard-of-care therapy. Donor diagnoses consisted of new WHO grade 3 or 4 IDH1-mutant, ATRX-lost astrocytomas. This sample stems from a study of a mutant IDH1 vaccine in newly diagnosed glioma. Turning to the study itself: Therapy received beforehand was radiotherapy, temozolomide, or both, with most patients given both.

This TCR was sampled from a woman aged 40 to 50 with glioma. Material: PBMCs, obtained from a glioma patient treated with radiotherapy, temozolomide or both. The V call is TRBV5-1, the J call TRBJ2-7; TRBD1 might be the D (6 bases). The CDR3 protein is CASSLGQDYEQYF. In nucleotides, the CDR3 is TGCGCCAGCAGCTTGGGACAGGACTACGAGCAGTACTTC.